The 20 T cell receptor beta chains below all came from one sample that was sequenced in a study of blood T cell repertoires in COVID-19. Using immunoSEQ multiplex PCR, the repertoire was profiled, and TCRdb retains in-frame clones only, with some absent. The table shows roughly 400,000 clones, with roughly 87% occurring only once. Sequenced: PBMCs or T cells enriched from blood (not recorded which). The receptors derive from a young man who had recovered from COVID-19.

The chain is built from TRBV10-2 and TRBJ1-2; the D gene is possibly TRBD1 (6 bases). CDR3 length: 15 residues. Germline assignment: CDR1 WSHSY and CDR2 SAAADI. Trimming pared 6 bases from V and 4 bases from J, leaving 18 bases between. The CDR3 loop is CASSKHQQGFYGYTF. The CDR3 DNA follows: TGCGCCAGCAGCAAACACCAACAGGGATTCTATGGCTACACCTTC.

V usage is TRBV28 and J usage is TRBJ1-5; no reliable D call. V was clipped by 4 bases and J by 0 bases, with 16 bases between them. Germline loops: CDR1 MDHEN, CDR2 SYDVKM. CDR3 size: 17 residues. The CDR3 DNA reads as TGTGCCAGCAGTTCCCCCAGGAGACTATATAGCAATCAGCCCCAGCATTTT. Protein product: CASSSPRRLYSNQPQHF.

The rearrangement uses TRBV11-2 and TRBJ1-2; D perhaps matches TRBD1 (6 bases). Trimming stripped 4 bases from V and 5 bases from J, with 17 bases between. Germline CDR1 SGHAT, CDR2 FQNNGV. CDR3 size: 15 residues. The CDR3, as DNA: TGTGCCAGCAGCTCACAGGGCCCACTCGGATATGGCTACACCTTC. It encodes CASSSQGPLGYGYTF.

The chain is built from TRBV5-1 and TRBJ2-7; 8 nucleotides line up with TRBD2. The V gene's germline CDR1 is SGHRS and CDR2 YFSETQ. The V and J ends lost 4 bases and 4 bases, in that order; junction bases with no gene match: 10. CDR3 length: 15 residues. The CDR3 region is CASSLSEAGVYEQYF. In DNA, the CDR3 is TGCGCCAGCAGCCTTAGCGAAGCGGGAGTGTACGAGCAGTACTTC. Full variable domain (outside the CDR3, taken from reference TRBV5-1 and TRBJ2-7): KAGVTQTPRYLIKTRGQQVTLSCSPISGHRSVSWYQQTPGQGLQFLFEYFSETQRNKGNFPGRFSGRQFSNSRSEMNVSTLELGDSALYLCASSLSEAGVYEQYFGPGTRLTVT.

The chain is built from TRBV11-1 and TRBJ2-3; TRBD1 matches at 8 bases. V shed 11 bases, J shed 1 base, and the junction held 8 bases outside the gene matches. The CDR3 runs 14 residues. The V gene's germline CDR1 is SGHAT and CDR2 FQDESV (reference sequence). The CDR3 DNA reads TGTGCCTCCCGACAGGGGCTAGGCACAGATACGCAGTATTTT. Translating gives CASRQGLGTDTQYF.

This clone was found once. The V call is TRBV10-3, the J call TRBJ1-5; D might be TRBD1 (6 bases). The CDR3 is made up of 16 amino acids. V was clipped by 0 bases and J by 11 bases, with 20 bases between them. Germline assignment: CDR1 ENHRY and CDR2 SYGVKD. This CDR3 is CAISESRARQDGAQHF. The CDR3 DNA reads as TGTGCCATCAGTGAGTCCCGCGCTCGACAGGACGGGGCCCAGCATTTT.

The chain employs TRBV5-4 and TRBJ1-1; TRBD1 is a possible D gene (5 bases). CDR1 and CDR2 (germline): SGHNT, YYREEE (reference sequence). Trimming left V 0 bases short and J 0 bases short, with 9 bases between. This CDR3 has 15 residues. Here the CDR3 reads CASSLDRFMNTEAFF. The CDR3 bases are TGTGCCAGCAGCTTGGACAGGTTCATGAACACTGAAGCTTTCTTT.

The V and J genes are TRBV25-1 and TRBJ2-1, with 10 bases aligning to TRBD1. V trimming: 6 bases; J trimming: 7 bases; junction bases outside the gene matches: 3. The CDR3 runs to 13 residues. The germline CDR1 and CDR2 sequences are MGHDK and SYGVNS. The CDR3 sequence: CASRDRGQNEQFF. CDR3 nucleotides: TGTGCCAGCAGAGACAGGGGGCAGAATGAGCAGTTCTTC.

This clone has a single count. CDR3: CASTRASGGYEQYF. The CDR3 region has the DNA TGTGCCAGCACCAGGGCTAGCGGGGGGTACGAGCAGTACTTC. The rearrangement uses TRBV6-5 and TRBJ2-7; the match to TRBD2 covers 11 bases. The CDR3 runs to 14 residues. Germline V gene sequence: CDR1 MNHEY, CDR2 SVGAGI. The ends lost 7 bases at V and 4 bases at J; junction bases unmatched: 6.

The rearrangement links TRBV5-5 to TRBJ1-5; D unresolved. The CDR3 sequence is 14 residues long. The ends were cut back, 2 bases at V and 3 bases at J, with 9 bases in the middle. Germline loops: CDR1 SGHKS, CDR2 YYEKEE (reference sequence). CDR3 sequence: CASSLGLYNQPQHF. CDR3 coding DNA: TGTGCCAGCAGCTTAGGACTTTACAATCAGCCCCAGCATTTT.

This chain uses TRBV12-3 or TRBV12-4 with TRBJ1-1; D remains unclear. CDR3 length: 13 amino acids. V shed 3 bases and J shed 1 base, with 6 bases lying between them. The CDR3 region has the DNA TGTGCCAGCAGTTTGACAACGAACACTGAAGCTTTCTTT. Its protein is CASSLTTNTEAFF.

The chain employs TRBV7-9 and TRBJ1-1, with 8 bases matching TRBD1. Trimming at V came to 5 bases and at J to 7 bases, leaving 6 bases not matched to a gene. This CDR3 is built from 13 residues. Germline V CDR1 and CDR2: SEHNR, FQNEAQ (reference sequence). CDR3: CASSRTGGLEAFF. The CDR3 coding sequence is TGTGCCAGCAGCCGTACAGGGGGGCTTGAAGCTTTCTTT.

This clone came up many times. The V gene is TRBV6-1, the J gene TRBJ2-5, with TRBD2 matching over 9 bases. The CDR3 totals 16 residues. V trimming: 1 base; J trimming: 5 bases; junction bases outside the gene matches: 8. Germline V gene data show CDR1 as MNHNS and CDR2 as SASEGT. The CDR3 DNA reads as TGTGCCAGCAGTGAAGGTCTAGCGGGAAGTCTGGAGACCCAGTACTTC. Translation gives CASSEGLAGSLETQYF.

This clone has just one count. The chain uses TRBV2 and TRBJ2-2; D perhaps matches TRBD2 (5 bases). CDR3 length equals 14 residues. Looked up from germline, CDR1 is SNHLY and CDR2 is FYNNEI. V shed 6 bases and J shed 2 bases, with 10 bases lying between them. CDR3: CASRWEINTGELFF. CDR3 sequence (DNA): TGTGCCAGCAGGTGGGAGATCAACACCGGGGAGCTGTTTTTT.

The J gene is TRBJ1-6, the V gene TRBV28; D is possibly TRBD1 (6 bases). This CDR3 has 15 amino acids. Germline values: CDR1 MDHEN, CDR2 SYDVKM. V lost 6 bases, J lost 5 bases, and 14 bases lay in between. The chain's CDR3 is CASRSRAGDNSPLHF. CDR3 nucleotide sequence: TGTGCCAGCAGGAGTCGGGCAGGGGATAATTCACCCCTCCACTTT.

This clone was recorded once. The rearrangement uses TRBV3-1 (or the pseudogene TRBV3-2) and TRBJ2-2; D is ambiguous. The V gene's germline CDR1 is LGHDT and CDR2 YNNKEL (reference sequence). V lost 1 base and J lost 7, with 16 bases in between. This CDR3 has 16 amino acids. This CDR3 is CASSQVEASRGGELFF. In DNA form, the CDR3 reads TGTGCCAGCAGCCAAGTCGAGGCGTCCCGCGGCGGGGAGCTGTTTTTT.

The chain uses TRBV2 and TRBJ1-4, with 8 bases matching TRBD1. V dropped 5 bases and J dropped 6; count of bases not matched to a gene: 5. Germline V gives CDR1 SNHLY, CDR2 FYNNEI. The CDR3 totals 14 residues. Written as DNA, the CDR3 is TGTGCCAGCAGTCCGGACAGGGTCGATGAAAAACTGTTTTTT. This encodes CASSPDRVDEKLFF.

The CDR3 spells CASRDKTNEKLFF. The CDR3 DNA follows: TGTGCCAGCCGGGACAAAACTAATGAAAAACTGTTTTTT. The J gene is TRBJ1-4, the V gene TRBV19; D might be TRBD1 (6 bases). This CDR3 contains 13 residues. The V and J ends lost 9 bases and 1 base respectively, with 9 bases between them. CDR1 and CDR2 (germline): LNHDA, SQIVND (reference sequence).

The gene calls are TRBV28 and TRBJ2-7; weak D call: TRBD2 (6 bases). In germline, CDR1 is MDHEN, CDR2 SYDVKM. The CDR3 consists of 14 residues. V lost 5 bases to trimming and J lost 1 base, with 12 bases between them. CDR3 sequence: CASSTLGRSYEQYF. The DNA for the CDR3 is TGTGCCAGCAGTACTCTAGGGAGGTCCTACGAGCAGTACTTC.

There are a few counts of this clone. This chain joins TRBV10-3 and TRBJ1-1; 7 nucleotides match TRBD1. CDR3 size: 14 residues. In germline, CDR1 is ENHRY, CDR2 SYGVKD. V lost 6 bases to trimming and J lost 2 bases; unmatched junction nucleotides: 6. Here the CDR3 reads CAIRDQGGNTEAFF. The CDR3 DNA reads TGTGCCATCAGGGATCAGGGGGGTAACACTGAAGCTTTCTTT.